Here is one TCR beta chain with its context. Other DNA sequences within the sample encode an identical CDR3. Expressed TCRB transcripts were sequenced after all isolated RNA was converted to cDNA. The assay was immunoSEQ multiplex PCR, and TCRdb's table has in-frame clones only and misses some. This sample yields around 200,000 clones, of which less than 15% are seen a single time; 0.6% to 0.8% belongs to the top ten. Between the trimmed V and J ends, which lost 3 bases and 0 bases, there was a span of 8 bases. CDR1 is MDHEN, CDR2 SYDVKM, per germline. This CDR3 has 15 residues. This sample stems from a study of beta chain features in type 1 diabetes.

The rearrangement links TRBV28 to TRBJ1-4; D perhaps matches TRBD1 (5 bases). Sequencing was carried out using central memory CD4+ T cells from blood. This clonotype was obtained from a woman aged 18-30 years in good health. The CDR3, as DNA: TGTGCCAGCAGTTTCGAAGGGGCAACTAATGAAAAACTGTTTTTT. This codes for CASSFEGATNEKLFF.